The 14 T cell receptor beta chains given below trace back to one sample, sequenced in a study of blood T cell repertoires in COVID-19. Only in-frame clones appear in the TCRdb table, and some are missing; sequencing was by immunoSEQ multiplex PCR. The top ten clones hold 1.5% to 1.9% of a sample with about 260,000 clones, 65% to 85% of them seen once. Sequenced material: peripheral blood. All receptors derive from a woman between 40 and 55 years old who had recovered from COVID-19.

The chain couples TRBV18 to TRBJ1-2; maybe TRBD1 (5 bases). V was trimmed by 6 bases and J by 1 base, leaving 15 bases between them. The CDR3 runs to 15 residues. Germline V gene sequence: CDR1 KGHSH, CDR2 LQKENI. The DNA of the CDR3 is TGTGCCAGCTCGCCGACAGTGGCCGATAACTATGGCTACACCTTC. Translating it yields CASSPTVADNYGYTF.

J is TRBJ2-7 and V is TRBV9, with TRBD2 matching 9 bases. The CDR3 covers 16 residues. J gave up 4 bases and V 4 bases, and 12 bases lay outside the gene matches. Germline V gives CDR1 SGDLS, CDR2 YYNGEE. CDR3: CASSTGLASGWYEQYF. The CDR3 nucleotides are TGTGCCAGCAGCACAGGACTAGCGTCGGGGTGGTACGAGCAGTACTTC. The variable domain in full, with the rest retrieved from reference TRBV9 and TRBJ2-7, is DSGVTQTPKHLITATGQRVTLRCSPRSGDLSVYWYQQSLDQGLQFLIQYYNGEERAKGNILERFSAQQFPDLHSELNLSSLELGDSALYFCASSTGLASGWYEQYFGPGTRLTVT.

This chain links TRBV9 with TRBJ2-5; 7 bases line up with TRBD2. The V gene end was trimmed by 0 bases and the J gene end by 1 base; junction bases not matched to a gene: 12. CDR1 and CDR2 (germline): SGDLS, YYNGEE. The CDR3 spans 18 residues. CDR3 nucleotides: TGTGCCAGCAGCGTAGCGGGGGAGGGTTGGGGCGGCCAAGAGACCCAGTACTTC. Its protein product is CASSVAGEGWGGQETQYF.

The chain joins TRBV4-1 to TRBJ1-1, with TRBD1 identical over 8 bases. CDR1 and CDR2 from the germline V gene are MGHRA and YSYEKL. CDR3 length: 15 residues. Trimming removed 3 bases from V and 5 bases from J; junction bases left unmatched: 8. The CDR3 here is CASSHLGQGGTEAFF. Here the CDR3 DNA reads TGCGCCAGCAGCCACCTTGGACAGGGAGGGACTGAAGCTTTCTTT.

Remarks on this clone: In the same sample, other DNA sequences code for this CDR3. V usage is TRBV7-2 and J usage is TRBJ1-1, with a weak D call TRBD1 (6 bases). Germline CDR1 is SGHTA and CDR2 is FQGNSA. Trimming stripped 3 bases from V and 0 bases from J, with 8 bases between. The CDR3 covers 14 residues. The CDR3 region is CASSLGQLNTEAFF. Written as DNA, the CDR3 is TGTGCCAGCAGCTTGGGACAACTGAACACTGAAGCTTTCTTT.

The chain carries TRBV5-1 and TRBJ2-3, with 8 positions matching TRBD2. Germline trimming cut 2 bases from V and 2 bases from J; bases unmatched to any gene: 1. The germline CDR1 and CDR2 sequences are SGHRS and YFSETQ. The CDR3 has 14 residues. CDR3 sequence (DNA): TGCGCCAGCAGCTTTAGCGGGGTCACAGATACGCAGTATTTT. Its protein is CASSFSGVTDTQYF.

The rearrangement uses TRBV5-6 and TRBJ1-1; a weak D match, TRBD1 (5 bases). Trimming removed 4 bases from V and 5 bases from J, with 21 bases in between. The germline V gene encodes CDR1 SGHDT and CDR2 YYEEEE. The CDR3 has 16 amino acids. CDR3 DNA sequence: TGTGCCAGCAGCCCGTGGGGACTCTATTCTGGGACTGAAGCTTTCTTT. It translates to CASSPWGLYSGTEAFF.

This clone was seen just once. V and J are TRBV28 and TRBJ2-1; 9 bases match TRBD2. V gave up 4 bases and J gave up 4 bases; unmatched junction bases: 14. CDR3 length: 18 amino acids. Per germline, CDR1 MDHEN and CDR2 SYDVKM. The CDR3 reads CASSSLGRSSGGYNEQFF. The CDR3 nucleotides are TGTGCCAGCAGTTCCCTTGGGAGGAGTAGCGGGGGTTACAATGAGCAGTTCTTC.

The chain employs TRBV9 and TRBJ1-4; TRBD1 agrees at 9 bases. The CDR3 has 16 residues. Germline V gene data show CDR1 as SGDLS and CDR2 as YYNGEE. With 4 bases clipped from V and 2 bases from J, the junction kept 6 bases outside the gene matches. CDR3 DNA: TGTGCCAGCAGCATAACTACAGGGGGCACTAATGAAAAACTGTTTTTT. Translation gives CASSITTGGTNEKLFF.

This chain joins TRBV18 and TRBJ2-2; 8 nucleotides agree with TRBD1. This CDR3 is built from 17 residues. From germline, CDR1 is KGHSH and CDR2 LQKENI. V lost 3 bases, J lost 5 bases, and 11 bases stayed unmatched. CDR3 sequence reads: CASSPQMTGESTGELFF. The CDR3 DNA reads TGTGCCAGCTCACCGCAAATGACAGGGGAGTCGACCGGGGAGCTGTTTTTT.

The CDR3 region is CASISAGNTIYF. The CDR3, as DNA: TGTGCCAGTATCTCGGCTGGAAACACCATATATTTT. The chain uses TRBV27 and TRBJ1-3; D not certain. Trimming took 9 bases from V and 2 from J, leaving 8 bases between them. The CDR3 covers 12 residues. In germline, CDR1 is MNHEY, CDR2 SMNVEV (reference sequence).

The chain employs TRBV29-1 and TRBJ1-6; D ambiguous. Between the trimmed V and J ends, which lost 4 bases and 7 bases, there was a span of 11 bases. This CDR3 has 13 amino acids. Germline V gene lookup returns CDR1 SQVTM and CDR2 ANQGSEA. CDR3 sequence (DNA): TGCAGCGTTGCGTCAGAATTGAATTCACCCCTCCACTTT. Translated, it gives CSVASELNSPLHF.

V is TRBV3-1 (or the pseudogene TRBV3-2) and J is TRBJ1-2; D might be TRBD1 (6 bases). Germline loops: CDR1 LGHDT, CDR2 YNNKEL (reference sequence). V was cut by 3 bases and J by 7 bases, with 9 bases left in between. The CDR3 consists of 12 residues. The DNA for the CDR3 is TGTGCCAGCAGCCAGGGGGCTCGTGGCTACACCTTC. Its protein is CASSQGARGYTF.

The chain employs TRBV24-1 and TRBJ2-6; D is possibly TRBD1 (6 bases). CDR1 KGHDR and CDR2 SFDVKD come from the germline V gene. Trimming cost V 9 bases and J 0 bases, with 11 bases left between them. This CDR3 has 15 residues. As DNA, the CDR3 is TGTGCCACCGAGCAGGGGTTCTCTGGGGCCAACGTCCTGACTTTC. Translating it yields CATEQGFSGANVLTF.